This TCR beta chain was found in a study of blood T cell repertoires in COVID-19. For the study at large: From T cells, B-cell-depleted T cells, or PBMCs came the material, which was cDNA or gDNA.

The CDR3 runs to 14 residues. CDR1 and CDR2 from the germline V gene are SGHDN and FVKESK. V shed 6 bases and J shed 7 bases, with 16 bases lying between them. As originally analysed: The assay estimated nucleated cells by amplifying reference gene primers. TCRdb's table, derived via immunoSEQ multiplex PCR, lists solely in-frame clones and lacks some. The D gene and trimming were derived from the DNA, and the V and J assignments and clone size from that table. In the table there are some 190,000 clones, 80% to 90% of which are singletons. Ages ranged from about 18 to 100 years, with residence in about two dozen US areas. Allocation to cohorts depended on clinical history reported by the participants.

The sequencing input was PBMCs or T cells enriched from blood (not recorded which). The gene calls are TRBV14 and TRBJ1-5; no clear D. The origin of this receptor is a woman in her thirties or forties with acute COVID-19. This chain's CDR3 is CASSQSKPKQPQHF. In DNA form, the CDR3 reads TGTGCCAGCAGTCAAAGCAAGCCCAAACAGCCCCAGCATTTT.